The rows below give T cell receptor beta chains drawn from one sample of a study of blood T cells in healthy people across ages. Each CDR3 protein is one row after TCRdb ran MiXCR on the 5' RACE reads. The sample has over 950,000 distinct CDR3 sequences, just over 50% seen once. The source material was blood. The receptors stem from a woman in her sixties or seventies in good health. CDR3s leave out the opening cysteine and the closing phenylalanine or tryptophan. The order of the fields is J gene, V gene, CDR3 protein.

TRBJ1-2 TRBV27 ASSLGRASGAYGYT
TRBJ1-2 TRBV27 ASSSFGTGGPTNYGYT
TRBJ2-1 TRBV20-1 SARDWRTSGSDEQF
TRBJ2-3 TRBV28 ASTAGLYSTDTQY
TRBJ2-7 TRBV7-2 ASSLVGQLFSYEQY
TRBJ1-5 TRBV6-6 ASSFSQGGNPPQH
TRBJ2-3 TRBV5-6 ASSKLAVTDTQY
TRBJ2-2 TRBV29-1 SVGRDTTNTGELF
TRBJ2-5 TRBV10-1 ASSEGLQETQY
TRBJ2-3 TRBV7-2 ASSDFGQRTDTQY
TRBJ1-1 TRBV6-2/TRBV6-3 ASSYSGQKAF
TRBJ2-1 TRBV20-1 SARDRRRRVDEQF
TRBJ2-1 TRBV4-3 ASRPSSGNEQF
TRBJ2-7 TRBV6-5 ASGRSSDEQY
TRBJ2-7 TRBV6-2/TRBV6-3 ATSPAYEQY
TRBJ2-1 TRBV3-1 ASSQVGGSLYNEQF
TRBJ2-3 TRBV7-2 ASSRVPGLAMDLTDTQY
TRBJ2-1 TRBV6-6 ASSSRSASGNNEQF
TRBJ2-7 TRBV29-1 SVKTSRDSYEQY
TRBJ2-6 TRBV6-5 ASSSPHRGLRSGANVLT
TRBJ2-7 TRBV10-2 ASGARQGSYEQY
TRBJ2-4 TRBV20-1 SARIGTSEILAKNIQY
TRBJ2-7 TRBV20-1 SARRASGSRYEQY
TRBJ2-1 TRBV7-3 ASSSGRIAGLDEQF
TRBJ2-1 TRBV4-2 ASSPPRLAGDNEQF
- TRBV19 ASSIIPRGGIYEQY
TRBJ2-7 TRBV29-1 SALTGSEQY
TRBJ2-1 TRBV20-1 SARGTGTVDEQF
TRBJ2-1 TRBV27 ASSFGGIGYNEQF
TRBJ2-3 TRBV7-2 ASSPMGGVGNQNAQY
TRBJ2-1 TRBV7-2 ASSFRRNEQF
TRBJ2-1 TRBV27 ASSSSDRVDEQF
TRBJ2-1 TRBV6-1 ASSGHSGTGVNEQF
TRBJ2-7 TRBV5-1 ASSPGTAGQTYEQY
TRBJ2-1 TRBV9 ASSARNGDQF
TRBJ2-1 TRBV6-1 ASSEWSSYNEQF
TRBJ2-2 TRBV11-2 ASSLGRSGELF
TRBJ2-5 TRBV6-6 ASSYGAGTPKRETQY
TRBJ2-1 TRBV12-3/TRBV12-4 ASTLGRGEQF
TRBJ1-6 TRBV7-2 ASTQPPHQSLH
TRBJ2-5 TRBV7-3 ASSLLIGETQY
TRBJ2-5 TRBV5-5 ASSGTSSYNEQY
TRBJ2-7 TRBV20-1 SASQRGGISLKQY
TRBJ2-3 TRBV4-3 ASSLTSGNFPDTQY
TRBJ2-1 TRBV5-5 ASSGGTGKQF
TRBJ2-5 TRBV7-7 ASSLGFTNQETQY
TRBJ2-7 TRBV4-2 ASSPLGQYEQY
TRBJ1-1 TRBV5-1 ASSSWGTVGNTEAF
- TRBV20-1 SAISPAGGWNEQF
TRBJ2-6 TRBV7-9 ASSPRAGSGANVLT
TRBJ2-7 TRBV20-1 SATLAGASYEQY
TRBJ2-3 TRBV7-2 ASSSLQRNPTDTQY
TRBJ2-1 TRBV19 ASRPPGQGAYEQF
TRBJ2-6 TRBV5-1 ASGLGGGAGANVLT